The 25 T cell receptor beta chains reported below all come from one sample, sequenced in a study of CD8+ T cells in alopecia areata. It was cDNA, reverse transcribed from extracted RNA, that served as the sequencing template. Clones were sequenced by immunoSEQ multiplex PCR, and TCRdb holds only the in-frame ones, with some missing. The repertoire consists of 160,000 or so clones, with around 64% occurring once and the leading ten covering about an eighth. The sample here was CD8+ T cells sorted from blood, taken at week 0. The receptors shown here come from a human donor with alopecia areata.

The rearrangement uses TRBV15 and TRBJ1-2; D is undetermined. V was pared by 0 bases and J by 2 bases, with 10 bases between. CDR1 is LNHNV and CDR2 is YYDKDF in the germline V gene (reference sequence). This CDR3 has 15 residues. The CDR3 DNA reads TGTGCCACCAGCAGAGAGGGCGATACCAACTATGGCTACACCTTC. Its protein product is CATSREGDTNYGYTF.

The chain combines TRBV25-1 with TRBJ2-2; 8 nucleotides line up with TRBD2. Germline CDR1 reads MGHDK; CDR2 reads SYGVNS. The trim removed 5 bases at V and 3 bases at J, leaving 8 bases unmatched. CDR3 length: 16 amino acids. DNA for the CDR3: TGTGCCAGCAGTCGGCCCGGGACTAGATACACCGGGGAGCTGTTTTTT. It is translated as CASSRPGTRYTGELFF.

V is TRBV7-9 and J is TRBJ1-2; D is uncertain. Trimming cost V 4 bases and J 3 bases, with 15 bases left between them. Germline CDR1 SEHNR, CDR2 FQNEAQ (reference sequence). This CDR3 has 15 amino acids. The CDR3 spells CASSSSTWPYYGYTF. The CDR3 DNA reads as TGTGCCAGCAGCTCTTCGACATGGCCCTACTATGGCTACACCTTC.

The chain links TRBV30 to TRBJ2-2, with a tentative D call TRBD1 (6 bases). V dropped 2 bases and J dropped 0 bases, with 16 bases sitting between them. The CDR3 is 17 amino acids. CDR1 is GTSNPN and CDR2 is SVGIG in the germline V gene (reference sequence). CDR3 sequence (DNA): TGTGCCTGGAGTCCCCCTCGGGACACCTCGAACACCGGGGAGCTGTTTTTT. Protein: CAWSPPRDTSNTGELFF.

This clone was found a few times. The V and J genes are TRBV5-5 and TRBJ2-5, with 13 nucleotides matching TRBD2. Germline lookup yields CDR1 SGHKS and CDR2 YYEKEE (reference sequence). With 2 bases clipped from V and 1 base from J, the junction kept 5 bases outside the gene matches. CDR3 size: 17 residues. For the CDR3, the DNA is TGTGCCAGCAGCTTCCAGGGACTAGCGGGGATCCAAGAGACCCAGTACTTC. It specifies CASSFQGLAGIQETQYF.

The genes are TRBV5-6 and TRBJ1-2; possible D gene TRBD1, 5 bases. CDR3 size: 14 residues. V was clipped by 4 bases and J by 3 bases, with 13 bases between them. Germline CDR1 and CDR2: SGHDT and YYEEEE. The CDR3 spells CASSHPTDDYGYTF. In DNA, the CDR3 is TGTGCCAGCAGCCATCCGACAGATGACTATGGCTACACCTTC.

The sample holds one count of this clone. The chain couples TRBV6-5 to TRBJ1-2; no clear D gene. The CDR3 covers 13 residues. Per the germline V gene, CDR1 is MNHEY and CDR2 is SVGAGI. Trimming removed 0 bases at V and 7 bases at J, with 9 bases between. CDR3 nucleotides: TGTGCCAGCAGTTACTCCCGGAACGCTGGCTACACCTTC. The encoded protein is CASSYSRNAGYTF.

The V and J genes are TRBV29-1 and TRBJ1-2, with D possibly TRBD1 on 5 matching bases. The CDR3 length is 13 residues. V lost 5 bases and J lost 2, with 12 bases in between. The germline V gene encodes CDR1 SQVTM and CDR2 ANQGSEA. The CDR3 nucleotides are TGCAGCGTTTGGGCAGGGCCCAACTATGGCTACACCTTC. As protein: CSVWAGPNYGYTF.

The rearrangement links TRBV27 to TRBJ1-5; the D is unclear. Germline V CDR1 and CDR2: MNHEY, SMNVEV (reference sequence). The CDR3 has 13 amino acids. Trimming cost V 5 bases and J 3 bases, with 8 bases left between them. CDR3 sequence: CASSPVFNQPQHF. CDR3 DNA: TGTGCCAGCAGTCCGGTCTTCAATCAGCCCCAGCATTTT.

CDR3 sequence reads: CAIKTGSSQETQYF. The CDR3 DNA follows: TGTGCCATAAAAACAGGGTCATCGCAAGAGACCCAGTACTTC. The chain carries TRBV10-3 and TRBJ2-5; a weak D match, TRBD1 (6 bases). V was clipped by 9 bases and J by 2 bases, with 16 bases between them. CDR1 is ENHRY and CDR2 is SYGVKD in the germline V gene. This CDR3 contains 14 residues.

The rearrangement joins TRBV13 to TRBJ2-1; 8 bases agree with TRBD1. The V and J ends lost 0 bases and 3 bases, in that order; junction bases with no gene match: 7. Per the germline V gene, CDR1 is PRHDT and CDR2 is FYEKMQ (reference sequence). The CDR3 consists of 17 residues. The DNA for the CDR3 is TGTGCCAGCAGCTTAGGCCGGGGACAGGCGTACTACAATGAGCAGTTCTTC. Translating gives CASSLGRGQAYYNEQFF.

This clone occurred a few times. The rearrangement joins TRBV29-1 to TRBJ1-2; D not resolved. Trimming took 5 bases from V and 5 from J, leaving 6 bases between them. The V gene's germline CDR1 is SQVTM and CDR2 ANQGSEA. This CDR3 is built from 10 residues. CDR3 sequence (DNA): TGCAGCGTTCGCCTATATGGCTACACCTTC. Translation gives CSVRLYGYTF. Full variable domain (outside the CDR3, taken from reference TRBV29-1 and TRBJ1-2): SAVISQKPSRDICQRGTSLTIQCQVDSQVTMMFWYRQQPGQSLTLIATANQGSEATYESGFVIDKFPISRPNLTFSTLTVSNMSPEDSSIYLCSVRLYGYTFGSGTRLTVV.

V and J are TRBV27 and TRBJ1-6; D uncertain. Germline lookup yields CDR1 MNHEY and CDR2 SMNVEV (reference sequence). The CDR3 sequence is 15 residues long. Trimming cost V 1 base and J 10 bases, with 14 bases left between them. The CDR3 loop is CASSLFRGGRSPLHF. CDR3 sequence (DNA): TGTGCCAGCAGTTTATTTCGGGGTGGTAGGTCACCCCTCCACTTT.

Only a few counts were recorded for this clone. The CDR3 reads CASSPLGWSYEQYF. In DNA, the CDR3 is TGCGCCAGCAGCCCCCTCGGGTGGAGCTACGAGCAGTACTTC. The J gene is TRBJ2-7, the V gene TRBV5-1; no definite D call. The CDR3 spans 14 residues. Trimming took 4 bases from V and 3 from J, leaving 14 bases between them. Germline V gene data show CDR1 as SGHRS and CDR2 as YFSETQ.

The rearrangement links TRBV13 to TRBJ2-7; 10 bases are a match to TRBD2. With 5 bases clipped from V and 4 bases from J, the junction kept 8 bases outside the gene matches. The CDR3 covers 15 residues. From germline, CDR1 is PRHDT and CDR2 FYEKMQ (reference sequence). This chain's CDR3 is CASSPGAGGRYEQYF. In DNA form, the CDR3 reads TGTGCCAGCAGCCCTGGAGCGGGGGGGCGGTACGAGCAGTACTTC.

The chain links TRBV6-5 to TRBJ1-5; 7 bases are shared with TRBD1. The V gene end was trimmed by 6 bases and the J gene end by 3 bases; junction bases not matched to a gene: 8. Looked up from germline, CDR1 is MNHEY and CDR2 is SVGAGI. This CDR3 comprises 15 residues. CDR3 in amino acids: CASSLTGSSNQPQHF. Written as DNA, the CDR3 is TGTGCCAGCAGCCTGACAGGGTCATCCAATCAGCCCCAGCATTTT.

In this sample, this clone turned up a few times. This sequence joins TRBV29-1 and TRBJ2-5, with a possible D match to TRBD1 (5 bases). Per the germline V gene, CDR1 is SQVTM and CDR2 is ANQGSEA. The CDR3 is 12 residues long. The germline V and J ends were trimmed by 5 bases and 3 bases, with 10 bases remaining between them. CDR3 protein: CSVPGKKETQYF. The CDR3 DNA reads TGCAGCGTTCCAGGGAAAAAAGAGACCCAGTACTTC.

The chain carries TRBV7-9 and TRBJ2-3; D is unresolved. The germline V gene encodes CDR1 SEHNR and CDR2 FQNEAQ (reference sequence). This CDR3 spans 12 amino acids. Trimming cost V 2 bases and J 6 bases, with 6 bases left between them. The CDR3 nucleotides are TGTGCCAGCAGCTTAAAACCGGATACGCAGTATTTT. Amino acid sequence: CASSLKPDTQYF.

This rearrangement joins TRBV6-5 to TRBJ1-1; D may be TRBD1 (6 bases). The CDR3 loop spans 13 amino acids. Germline lookup yields CDR1 MNHEY and CDR2 SVGAGI. Trimming stripped 6 bases from V and 0 bases from J, with 8 bases between. CDR3 residues: CASRTGMNTEAFF. CDR3 sequence (DNA): TGTGCCAGCAGAACAGGGATGAACACTGAAGCTTTCTTT.

The gene calls are TRBV2 and TRBJ1-5, with D possibly being TRBD1 (5 bases). The CDR3 is made up of 14 amino acids. V was clipped by 6 bases and J by 2 bases, with 11 bases between them. Germline CDR1 reads SNHLY; CDR2 reads FYNNEI. CDR3 DNA: TGTGCCAGCAGCCCAGGGATGGGCAATCAGCCCCAGCATTTT. It specifies CASSPGMGNQPQHF.

Here the CDR3 reads CASSQDGLAGETQYF. DNA for the CDR3: TGTGCCAGCAGCCAAGATGGACTAGCCGGCGAGACCCAGTACTTC. The chain has TRBV14 and TRBJ2-5, with 8 bases that match TRBD2. V shed 0 bases, J shed 5 bases, and the junction held 5 bases outside the gene matches. This CDR3 contains 15 residues. Germline V lookup: CDR1 SGHDN, CDR2 FVKESK. The whole variable domain, remainder taken from reference TRBV14 and TRBJ2-5, is EAGVTQFPSHSVIEKGQTVTLRCDPISGHDNLYWYRRVMGKEIKFLLHFVKESKQDESGMPNNRFLAERTGGTYSTLKVQPAELEDSGVYFCASSQDGLAGETQYFGPGTRLLVL.

This clone was seen a handful of times. The CDR3 DNA follows: TGCAGCGTTGGGCTAGACGGTGAAAAACTGTTTTTT. As protein: CSVGLDGEKLFF. V usage is TRBV29-1 and J usage is TRBJ1-4; unclear D gene. The germline gives CDR1 SQVTM, CDR2 ANQGSEA. V dropped 4 bases and J dropped 7 bases, with 10 bases sitting between them. The length of the CDR3 is 12 residues. Complete variable domain (other parts from reference TRBV29-1 and TRBJ1-4): SAVISQKPSRDICQRGTSLTIQCQVDSQVTMMFWYRQQPGQSLTLIATANQGSEATYESGFVIDKFPISRPNLTFSTLTVSNMSPEDSSIYLCSVGLDGEKLFFGSGTQLSVL.

The chain uses TRBV27 and TRBJ2-4; D might be TRBD1 (5 bases). Germline-derived CDR1 and CDR2 are MNHEY and SMNVEV (reference sequence). CDR3 length equals 18 residues. Between the trimmed V and J ends, which lost 5 bases and 4 bases, there was a span of 24 bases. This CDR3 reads CASSPYFRGRVLKNIQYF. CDR3 DNA sequence: TGTGCCAGCAGTCCCTACTTCCGCGGCAGGGTCCTAAAAAACATTCAGTACTTC.

The genes are TRBV9 and TRBJ1-6; D ambiguous. The V and J ends lost 0 bases and 6 bases respectively, with 7 bases between them. CDR3 length: 14 amino acids. Germline assignment: CDR1 SGDLS and CDR2 YYNGEE. The DNA of the CDR3 is TGTGCCAGCAGCGTAGATGGTTCTAATTCACCCCTCCACTTT. Its protein product is CASSVDGSNSPLHF.

This clone was counted only a few times. This chain links TRBV2 with TRBJ2-7; TRBD2 agrees at 8 bases. Germline V gene data show CDR1 as SNHLY and CDR2 as FYNNEI. This CDR3 is built from 13 residues. CDR3 residues: CATGGGPSYEQYF. DNA of the CDR3: TGTGCGACAGGCGGGGGGCCCTCCTACGAGCAGTACTTC. Full variable domain (remainder filled in from reference TRBV2 and TRBJ2-7): EPEVTQTPSHQVTQMGQEVILRCVPISNHLYFYWYRQILGQKVEFLVSFYNNEISEKSEIFDDQFSVERPDGSNFTLKIRSTKLEDSAMYFCATGGGPSYEQYFGPGTRLTVT.